These T cell receptor beta chains were read from a single sample in a study of T cells after yellow fever vaccination. TCRdb analysed the 5' RACE reads with MiXCR anew, one entry per CDR3 protein. The sample yields 200,000 to 300,000 distinct CDR3 sequences, around 13% seen once. The sample in question was CD4+ T cells sorted from PBMCs, obtained 45 days after the yellow fever booster vaccination. The source is a man aged 30-40 years who received the YFV17D yellow fever vaccine. Each CDR3 is given with its conserved first and last residue. A D gene is named only where the DNA matches it firmly. Where a row states a size, it is once, few, many or the class of an expanded clone; other rows omit it.

cdr3_length | clone_size | j_call | v_call | d_call | cdr3_aa | cdr3_nt
14 | few | TRBJ2-1 | TRBV28 | TRBD1 | CASSPWDRGREQFF | TGTGCCAGCAGCCCCTGGGACAGGGGGCGAGAGCAGTTCTTC
13 | . | TRBJ1-4 | TRBV29-1 | TRBD1 | CSVDLTGGEKLFF | TGCAGCGTTGATCTGACAGGGGGAGAAAAACTGTTTTTT
16 | few | TRBJ2-3 | TRBV20-1 | TRBD2 | CSARPPGLADTDTQYF | TGCAGTGCTAGACCCCCGGGACTAGCGGATACAGATACGCAGTATTTT
14 | . | TRBJ2-3 | TRBV4-3 | . | CASSQDTSTDTQYF | TGCGCCAGCAGCCAAGATACCAGCACAGATACGCAGTATTTT
15 | . | TRBJ2-3 | TRBV9 | . | CASSVVEGRADTQYF | TGTGCCAGCAGCGTAGTCGAGGGAAGGGCAGATACGCAGTATTTT
14 | . | TRBJ2-3 | TRBV9 | . | CASSEAVTVDTQYF | TGTGCCAGCTCAGAGGCGGTGACGGTGGATACGCAGTATTTT
14 | . | TRBJ1-5 | TRBV20-1 | . | CSARRREVGQPQHF | TGCAGTGCTAGGAGACGGGAGGTTGGTCAGCCCCAGCATTTT
13 | . | TRBJ1-2 | TRBV9 | . | CASSEFGAGGYTF | TGTGCCAGCAGCGAATTTGGGGCGGGAGGCTACACCTTC
13 | many | TRBJ2-1 | TRBV7-8 | TRBD1 | CASSIDRQGRKFF | TGTGCCAGCAGCATAGACAGACAGGGACGAAAGTTCTTC
17 | few | TRBJ2-6 | TRBV12-3/TRBV12-4 | . | CASSLVRWSAGANVLTF | TGTGCCAGCAGTTTAGTACGGTGGTCCGCTGGGGCCAACGTCCTGACTTTC
15 | . | TRBJ1-1 | TRBV20-1 | TRBD1 | CSARSGGQGGTEAFF | TGCAGTGCTAGGTCAGGGGGACAGGGGGGCACTGAAGCTTTCTTT
14 | few | TRBJ2-7 | TRBV20-1 | TRBD2 | CSARRSASGREQYF | TGCAGTGCTAGAAGGTCGGCTAGCGGGAGGGAGCAGTACTTC
15 | many | TRBJ2-4 | TRBV12-3/TRBV12-4 | TRBD1 | CASSRTGTAKNIQYF | TGTGCCAGCAGTAGGACCGGGACAGCTAAAAACATTCAGTACTTC
16 | . | TRBJ2-1 | TRBV7-2 | TRBD2 | CASSLAAGGSYNEQFF | TGTGCCAGCAGCTTAGCAGCGGGGGGCTCCTACAATGAGCAGTTCTTC
13 | few | TRBJ2-5 | TRBV12-3/TRBV12-4 | . | CASSLLKQETQYF | TGTGCCAGCAGTTTACTGAAGCAAGAGACCCAGTACTTC
17 | few | TRBJ2-5 | TRBV7-8 | . | CASSFSGSGARGETQYF | TGTGCCAGCAGCTTTTCGGGTTCAGGTGCACGGGGAGAGACCCAGTACTTC
15 | few | TRBJ2-2 | TRBV15 | . | CATSRGGGEAGELFF | TGTGCCACCAGCAGAGGAGGCGGAGAGGCCGGGGAGCTGTTTTTT
16 | few | TRBJ2-2 | TRBV11-2 | . | CASSLVSGKVIGELFF | TGTGCCAGCAGCTTAGTTTCCGGGAAGGTAATCGGGGAGCTGTTTTTT
14 | few | TRBJ2-7 | TRBV7-9 | . | CASSLTRDSDEQYF | TGTGCCAGCAGCTTGACGAGAGACAGTGACGAGCAGTACTTC
13 | . | TRBJ2-7 | TRBV7-3 | . | CASSRGPDYEQYF | TGTGCCAGCAGCCGGGGGCCGGACTACGAGCAGTACTTC
15 | . | TRBJ2-1 | TRBV2 | TRBD2 | CASSDTSGSWHEQFF | TGTGCCAGCAGTGATACTAGCGGGAGTTGGCATGAGCAGTTCTTC
13 | . | TRBJ1-1 | TRBV7-9 | . | CASSLHRTAEAFF | TGTGCCAGCAGCTTGCATAGGACGGCTGAAGCTTTCTTT
16 | . | TRBJ2-7 | TRBV28 | . | CASSLGVGGPAYEQYF | TGTGCCAGCAGTTTAGGAGTAGGCGGTCCCGCCTACGAGCAGTACTTC
15 | . | TRBJ2-7 | TRBV10-3 | TRBD2 | CAITVTSGSAYEQYF | TGTGCCATCACCGTGACTAGCGGGAGCGCCTACGAGCAGTACTTC
15 | few | TRBJ2-5 | TRBV7-6 | TRBD2 | CASRGTLAGDGTQYF | TGTGCCAGCAGAGGAACTCTAGCGGGAGACGGGACCCAGTACTTC
15 | few | TRBJ2-2 | TRBV7-2 | TRBD1 | CASRTGTGATGELFF | TGTGCCAGCAGAACCGGGACAGGGGCCACCGGGGAGCTGTTTTTT
15 | few | TRBJ2-7 | TRBV5-4 | TRBD1 | CASSDRDRGLYEQYF | TGTGCCAGCAGCGATCGGGACAGGGGGCTCTACGAGCAGTACTTC
12 | few | TRBJ2-7 | TRBV7-2 | . | CASSPYSYEQYF | TGTGCCAGCAGCCCCTACTCCTACGAGCAGTACTTC
15 | many | TRBJ2-1 | TRBV5-1 | TRBD2 | CASSLTSGSINEQFF | TGCGCCAGCAGCTTGACTAGCGGGAGTATCAATGAGCAGTTCTTC
14 | few | TRBJ2-1 | TRBV12-3/TRBV12-4 | TRBD1 | CASSLGQGKSEQFF | TGTGCCAGCAGTCTCGGACAGGGTAAGAGTGAGCAGTTCTTC
12 | many | TRBJ1-1 | TRBV7-2 | . | CASSHPPIGAFF | TGTGCCAGCAGCCATCCACCCATCGGGGCTTTCTTT
16 | few | TRBJ2-3 | TRBV18 | . | CASSPPVSGDTDTQYF | TGTGCCAGCTCACCACCGGTTAGCGGAGACACAGATACGCAGTATTTT
14 | . | TRBJ2-2 | TRBV6-5 | . | CASSYLENTGELFF | TGTGCCAGCAGTTACCTGGAGAACACCGGGGAGCTGTTTTTT
13 | . | TRBJ2-3 | TRBV15 | . | CATSRDQVGGQYF | TGTGCCACCAGCAGAGATCAGGTCGGGGGGCAGTATTTT
12 | few | TRBJ1-5 | TRBV18 | . | CASSPPDQPQHF | TGTGCCAGCTCACCACCGGATCAGCCCCAGCATTTT
14 | many | TRBJ2-2 | TRBV10-1 | . | CASSGASSTGELFF | TGCGCCAGCAGTGGAGCCTCTTCCACCGGGGAGCTGTTTTTT
15 | few | TRBJ1-5 | TRBV20-1 | . | CSATLDGGVNQPQHF | TGCAGTGCTACCCTGGATGGCGGGGTTAATCAGCCCCAGCATTTT
13 | . | TRBJ2-1 | TRBV7-2 | . | CASSLSAYNEQFF | TGTGCCAGCAGCTTGTCTGCATACAATGAGCAGTTCTTC
12 | few | TRBJ2-3 | TRBV20-1 | . | CSAMRGTDTQYF | TGCAGTGCTATGCGAGGGACAGATACGCAGTATTTT
12 | . | TRBJ2-1 | TRBV6-2/TRBV6-3 | . | CASRTANNEQFF | TGTGCCAGCAGGACGGCGAACAATGAGCAGTTCTTC
11 | few | TRBJ2-7 | TRBV25-1 | . | CASSEFNEQYF | TGTGCCAGCAGTGAATTCAACGAGCAGTACTTC
17 | . | TRBJ2-6 | TRBV6-2/TRBV6-3 | . | CASSLGPSPLGANVLTF | TGTGCCAGCAGTTTGGGACCGAGCCCTTTGGGGGCCAACGTCCTGACTTTC
11 | few | TRBJ2-2 | TRBV27 | . | CASKESGELFF | TGTGCCAGCAAAGAGTCCGGGGAGCTGTTTTTT
15 | . | TRBJ2-1 | TRBV27 | . | CASSLAHRSYNEQFF | TGTGCCAGCAGTTTAGCGCATCGTTCCTACAATGAGCAGTTCTTC
13 | . | TRBJ2-1 | TRBV29-1 | TRBD1 | CSVSQGAAGEQFF | TGCAGCGTATCCCAGGGGGCAGCCGGTGAGCAGTTCTTC
12 | many | TRBJ2-1 | TRBV20-1 | . | CSGRLVVNEQFF | TGCAGTGGGAGGCTAGTCGTTAATGAGCAGTTCTTC
14 | few | TRBJ2-7 | TRBV7-2 | . | CASSFERKTYEQYF | TGTGCCAGCAGCTTTGAGCGGAAAACCTACGAGCAGTACTTC
14 | . | TRBJ1-3 | TRBV3-1 | . | CASSHTGVGNTIYF | TGTGCCAGCAGCCACACGGGAGTTGGAAACACCATATATTTT
14 | few | TRBJ2-7 | TRBV20-1 | TRBD2 | CSARVSREGNEQYF | TGCAGTGCTAGAGTTTCAAGGGAGGGAAACGAGCAGTACTTC
14 | . | TRBJ2-7 | TRBV10-3 | TRBD2 | CAIRSGGNSYEQYF | TGTGCCATCAGAAGCGGGGGTAACTCCTACGAGCAGTACTTC
13 | . | TRBJ2-5 | TRBV20-1 | . | CSAILTRKETQYF | TGCAGTGCTATTTTGACACGGAAAGAGACCCAGTACTTC
20 | . | TRBJ2-4 | TRBV12-3/TRBV12-4 | TRBD2 | CASSPRTSGMGPLAKNIQYF | TGTGCCAGCAGTCCGCGGACTAGCGGGATGGGTCCCCTAGCCAAAAACATTCAGTACTTC
12 | few | TRBJ2-5 | TRBV29-1 | . | CSVAGAGETQYF | TGCAGCGTCGCAGGGGCGGGAGAGACCCAGTACTTC